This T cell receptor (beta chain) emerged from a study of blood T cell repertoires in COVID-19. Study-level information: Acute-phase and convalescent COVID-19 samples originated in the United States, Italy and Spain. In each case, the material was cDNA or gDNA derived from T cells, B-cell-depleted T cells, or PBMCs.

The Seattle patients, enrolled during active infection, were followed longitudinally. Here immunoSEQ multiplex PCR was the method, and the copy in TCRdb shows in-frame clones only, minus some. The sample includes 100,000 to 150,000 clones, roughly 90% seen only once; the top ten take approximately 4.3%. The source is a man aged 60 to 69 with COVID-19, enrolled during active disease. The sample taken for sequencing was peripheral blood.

As DNA, the CDR3 is TGTGCCAGTCTGGGGACAGGGTGGTTGTTGGCTGAAGCTTTCTTT. Protein product: CASLGTGWLLAEAFF. The rearrangement uses TRBV19 and TRBJ1-1, with 9 bases fitting TRBD1. The junction had 13 bases not matched to a gene; V was cut back by 8 bases and J by 6 bases. Germline V lookup: CDR1 LNHDA, CDR2 SQIVND (reference sequence). The CDR3 is 15 amino acids.